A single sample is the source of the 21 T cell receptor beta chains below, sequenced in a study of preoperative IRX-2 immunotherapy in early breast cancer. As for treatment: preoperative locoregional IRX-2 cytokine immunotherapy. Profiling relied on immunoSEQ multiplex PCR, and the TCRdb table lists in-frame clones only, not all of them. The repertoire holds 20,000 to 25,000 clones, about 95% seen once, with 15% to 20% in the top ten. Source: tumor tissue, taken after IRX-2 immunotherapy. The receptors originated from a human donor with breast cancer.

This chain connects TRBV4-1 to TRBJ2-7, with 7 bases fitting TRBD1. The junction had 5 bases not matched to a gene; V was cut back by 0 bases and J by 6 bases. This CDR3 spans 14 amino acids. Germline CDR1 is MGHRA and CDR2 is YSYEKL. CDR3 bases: TGCGCCAGCAGCCAAGATAGACAGGGCTCCGAGCAGTACTTC. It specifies CASSQDRQGSEQYF.

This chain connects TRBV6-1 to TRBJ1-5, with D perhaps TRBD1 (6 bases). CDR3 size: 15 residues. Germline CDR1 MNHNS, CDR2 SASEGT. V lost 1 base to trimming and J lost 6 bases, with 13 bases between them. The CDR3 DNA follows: TGTGCCAGCAGTGAAGTGTGGGGGGGCGGTCAGCCCCAGCATTTT. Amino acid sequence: CASSEVWGGGQPQHF.

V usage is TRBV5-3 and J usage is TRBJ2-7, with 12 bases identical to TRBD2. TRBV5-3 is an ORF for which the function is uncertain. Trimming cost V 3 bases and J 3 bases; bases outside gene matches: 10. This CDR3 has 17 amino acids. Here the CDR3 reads CARSSIRTSGNYYEQYF. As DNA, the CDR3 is TGTGCCAGAAGCTCCATCCGGACTAGCGGGAACTACTACGAGCAGTACTTC.

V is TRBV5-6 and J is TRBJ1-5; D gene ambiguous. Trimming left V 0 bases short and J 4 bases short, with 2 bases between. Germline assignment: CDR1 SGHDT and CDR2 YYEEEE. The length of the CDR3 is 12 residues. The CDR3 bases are TGTGCCAGCAGCTTGGTAAATCAGCCCCAGCATTTT. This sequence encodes CASSLVNQPQHF.

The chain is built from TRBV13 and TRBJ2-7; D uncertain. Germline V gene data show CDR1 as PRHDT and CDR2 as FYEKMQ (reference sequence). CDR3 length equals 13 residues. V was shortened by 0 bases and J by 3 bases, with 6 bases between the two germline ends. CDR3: CASSLGRGYEQYF. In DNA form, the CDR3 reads TGTGCCAGCAGCTTAGGCCGCGGCTACGAGCAGTACTTC.

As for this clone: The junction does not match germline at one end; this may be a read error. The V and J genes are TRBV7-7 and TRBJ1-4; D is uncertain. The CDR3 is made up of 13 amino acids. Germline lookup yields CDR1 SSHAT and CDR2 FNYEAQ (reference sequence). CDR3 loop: CASSFGINEKLFF. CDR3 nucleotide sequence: TGTGCTAGCAGCTTCGGCATTAATGAAAAACTGTTTTTT.

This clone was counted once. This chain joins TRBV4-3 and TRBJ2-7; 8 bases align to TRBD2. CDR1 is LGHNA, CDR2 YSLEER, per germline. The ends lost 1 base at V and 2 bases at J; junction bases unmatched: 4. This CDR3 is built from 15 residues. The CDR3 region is CASSQVLAGAYEQYF. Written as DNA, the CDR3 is TGCGCCAGCAGCCAAGTGCTAGCGGGTGCCTACGAGCAGTACTTC.

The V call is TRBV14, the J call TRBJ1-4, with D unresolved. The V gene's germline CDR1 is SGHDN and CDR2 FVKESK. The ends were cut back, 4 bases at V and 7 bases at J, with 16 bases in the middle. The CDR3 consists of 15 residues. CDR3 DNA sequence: TGTGCCAGCAGCCTTGGATATGGGGTTGTTGAAAAACTGTTTTTT. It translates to CASSLGYGVVEKLFF.

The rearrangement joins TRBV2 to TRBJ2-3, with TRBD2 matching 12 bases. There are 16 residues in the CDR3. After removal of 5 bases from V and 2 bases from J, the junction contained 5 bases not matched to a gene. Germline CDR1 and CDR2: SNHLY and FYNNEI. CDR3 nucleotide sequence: TGTGCCAGCAGTACGTGGACTAGCGGGGCCACAGATACGCAGTATTTT. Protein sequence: CASSTWTSGATDTQYF.

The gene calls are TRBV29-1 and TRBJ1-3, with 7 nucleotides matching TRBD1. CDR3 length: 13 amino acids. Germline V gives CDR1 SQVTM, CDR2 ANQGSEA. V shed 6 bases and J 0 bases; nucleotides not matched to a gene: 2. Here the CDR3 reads CSVGQSSGNTIYF. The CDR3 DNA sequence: TGCAGCGTGGGACAGTCCTCTGGAAACACCATATATTTT. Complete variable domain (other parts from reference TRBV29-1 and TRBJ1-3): SAVISQKPSRDICQRGTSLTIQCQVDSQVTMMFWYRQQPGQSLTLIATANQGSEATYESGFVIDKFPISRPNLTFSTLTVSNMSPEDSSIYLCSVGQSSGNTIYFGEGSWLTVV.

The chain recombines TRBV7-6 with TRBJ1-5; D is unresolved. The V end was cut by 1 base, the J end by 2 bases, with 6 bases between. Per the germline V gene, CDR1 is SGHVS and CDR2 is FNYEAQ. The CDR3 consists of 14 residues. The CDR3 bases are TGTGCCAGCAGCTTAGGGGCTGGCAATCAGCCCCAGCATTTT. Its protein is CASSLGAGNQPQHF.

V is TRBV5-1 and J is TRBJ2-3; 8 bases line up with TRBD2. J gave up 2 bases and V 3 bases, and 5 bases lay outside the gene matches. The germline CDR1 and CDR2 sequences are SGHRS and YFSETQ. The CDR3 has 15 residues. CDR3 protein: CASSSGLALTDTQYF. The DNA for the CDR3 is TGCGCCAGCAGCTCTGGACTAGCTCTCACAGATACGCAGTATTTT.

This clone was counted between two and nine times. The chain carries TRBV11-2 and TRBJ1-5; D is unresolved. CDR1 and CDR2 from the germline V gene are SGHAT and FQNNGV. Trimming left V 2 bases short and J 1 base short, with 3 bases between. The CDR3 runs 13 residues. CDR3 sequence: CASSLHSNQPQHF. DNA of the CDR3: TGTGCCAGCAGCTTACACAGCAATCAGCCCCAGCATTTT.

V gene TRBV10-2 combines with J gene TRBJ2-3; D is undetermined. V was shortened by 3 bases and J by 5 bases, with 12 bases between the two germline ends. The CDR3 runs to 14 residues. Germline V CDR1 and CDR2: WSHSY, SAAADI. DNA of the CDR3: TGCGCCAGCAGTGAAGTGGGAATTGGAGATACGCAGTATTTT. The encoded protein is CASSEVGIGDTQYF.

The CDR3 spells CASSSRTSGATGTQYF. CDR3 nucleotides: TGTGCCAGCAGCTCCCGGACTAGCGGGGCGACGGGTACGCAGTATTTT. This chain joins TRBV13 and TRBJ2-3; 12 bases fit TRBD2. The CDR3 is 16 residues long. The trim removed 4 bases at V and 8 bases at J, leaving 10 bases unmatched. Germline-derived CDR1 and CDR2 are PRHDT and FYEKMQ (reference sequence). The whole variable domain, filled in from reference TRBV13 and TRBJ2-3, reads AAGVIQSPRHLIKEKRETATLKCYPIPRHDTVYWYQQGPGQDPQFLISFYEKMQSDKGSIPDRFSAQQFSDYHSELNMSSLELGDSALYFCASSSRTSGATGTQYFGPGTRLTVL.

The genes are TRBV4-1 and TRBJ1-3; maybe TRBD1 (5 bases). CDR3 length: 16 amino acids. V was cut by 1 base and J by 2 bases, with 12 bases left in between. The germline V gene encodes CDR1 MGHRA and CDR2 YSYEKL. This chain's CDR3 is CASSQVSRAAGNTIYF. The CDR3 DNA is TGCGCCAGCAGCCAAGTGTCCAGGGCTGCTGGAAACACCATATATTTT.

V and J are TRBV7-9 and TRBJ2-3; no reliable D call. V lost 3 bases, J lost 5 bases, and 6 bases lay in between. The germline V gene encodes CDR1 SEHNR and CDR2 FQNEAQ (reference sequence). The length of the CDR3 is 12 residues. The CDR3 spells CASSFERDTQYF. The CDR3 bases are TGTGCCAGCAGCTTTGAGCGAGATACGCAGTATTTT. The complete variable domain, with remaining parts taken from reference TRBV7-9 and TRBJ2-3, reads DTGVSQNPRHKITKRGQNVTFRCDPISEHNRLYWYRQTLGQGPEFLTYFQNEAQLEKSRLLSDRFSAERPKGSFSTLEIQRTEQGDSAMYLCASSFERDTQYFGPGTRLTVL.

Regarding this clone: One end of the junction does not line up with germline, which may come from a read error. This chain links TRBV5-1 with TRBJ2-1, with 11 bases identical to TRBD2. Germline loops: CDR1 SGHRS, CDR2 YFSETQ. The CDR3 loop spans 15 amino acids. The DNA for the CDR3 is TGCGCCAGCAGTTTGGGGACTAGCGGTACCAATGAGCAGTTCTTC. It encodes CASSLGTSGTNEQFF.

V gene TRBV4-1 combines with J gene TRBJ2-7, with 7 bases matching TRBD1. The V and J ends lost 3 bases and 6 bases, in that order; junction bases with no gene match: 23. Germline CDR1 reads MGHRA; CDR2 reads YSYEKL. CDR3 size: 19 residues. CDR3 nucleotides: TGCGCCAGCAGCCAGCCCACCGGTCGCACAGGGGCATTAGGGTTCGAGCAGTACTTC. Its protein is CASSQPTGRTGALGFEQYF.

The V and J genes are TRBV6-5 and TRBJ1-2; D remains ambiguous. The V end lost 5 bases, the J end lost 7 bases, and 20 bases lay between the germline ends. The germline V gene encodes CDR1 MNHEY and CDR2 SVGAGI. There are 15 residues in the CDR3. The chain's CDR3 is CASSPTADLRGGYTF. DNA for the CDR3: TGTGCCAGCAGTCCAACCGCTGACCTCAGAGGTGGCTACACCTTC.

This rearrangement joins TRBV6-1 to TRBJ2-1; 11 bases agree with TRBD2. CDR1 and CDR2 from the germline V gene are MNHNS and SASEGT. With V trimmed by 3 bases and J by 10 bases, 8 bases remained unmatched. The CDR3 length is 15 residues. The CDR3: CASSEPGLAGIEQFF. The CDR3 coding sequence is TGTGCCAGCAGTGAGCCCGGACTAGCGGGCATAGAGCAGTTCTTC.